Described below is a single T cell receptor beta chain sequence and its context. The sample comes from a study of blood T cell repertoires in COVID-19. On the study more broadly: T cells, B-cell-depleted T cells, or PBMCs provided the cDNA or gDNA that served as material.

Original data processing: Counts of nucleated cells, estimated from reference gene primer amplification, were obtained. Profiling relied on immunoSEQ multiplex PCR, and the TCRdb table lists in-frame clones only, not all of them. The V and J calls and clone size come from that table; D and trimming were worked out from the DNA. The data show over 150,000 clones, roughly 84% seen once. Donors in Cohort 3 who had recovered were those with two negative PCRs, healthcare professional clearance, or resolution of their symptoms. This receptor was identified in a woman between 50 and 59 years old who had recovered from COVID-19. The sequenced sample was PBMCs or T cells enriched from blood (not recorded which).

The CDR3 loop is CASRQQGHSSYSEQFF. For the CDR3, the DNA is TGTGCCAGTAGGCAACAGGGGCATAGCTCCTACAGCGAGCAGTTCTTC. V and J are TRBV19 and TRBJ2-1; 7 positions agree with TRBD1. The CDR3 runs to 16 residues. Germline trimming cut 6 bases from V and 10 bases from J; bases unmatched to any gene: 18. Germline assignment: CDR1 LNHDA and CDR2 SQIVND (reference sequence).